Included here is one T cell receptor (beta chain) sequence, with context. Its antigen remains unidentified. This specimen belongs to a study of cytomegalovirus exposure and HLA in healthy donors. Researchers ran the PCR with 60 Vbeta and 13 Jbeta primers. Profiled with immunoSEQ multiplex PCR; TCRdb holds only in-frame clones, not every one. Here the sample spans 95,000 to 150,000 clones, approximately 72% being singletons. In germline, CDR1 is WSHSY, CDR2 SAAADI. The CDR3 has 16 residues. Trimming at V came to 2 bases and at J to 1 base, leaving 7 bases not matched to a gene. Study results and caveats: Indistinguishable V segments, including TRBV6-2 and TRBV6-3, were excluded. A link between a missense DCLRE1C variant and TCR beta V- and J-gene trimming emerged from a later analysis. There were several of the most significant clusters that appeared linked to common viral pathogens in a later analysis.

The chain joins TRBV10-2 to TRBJ1-1, with 7 bases that match TRBD1. Sequencing was performed on PBMCs. This clonotype was sampled from a man aged 18 to 30 in good health and CMV-seronegative. In DNA, the CDR3 is TGCGCCAGCAGTGAGACTAGACAGGGAAAGAACACTGAAGCTTTCTTT. Translating gives CASSETRQGKNTEAFF.